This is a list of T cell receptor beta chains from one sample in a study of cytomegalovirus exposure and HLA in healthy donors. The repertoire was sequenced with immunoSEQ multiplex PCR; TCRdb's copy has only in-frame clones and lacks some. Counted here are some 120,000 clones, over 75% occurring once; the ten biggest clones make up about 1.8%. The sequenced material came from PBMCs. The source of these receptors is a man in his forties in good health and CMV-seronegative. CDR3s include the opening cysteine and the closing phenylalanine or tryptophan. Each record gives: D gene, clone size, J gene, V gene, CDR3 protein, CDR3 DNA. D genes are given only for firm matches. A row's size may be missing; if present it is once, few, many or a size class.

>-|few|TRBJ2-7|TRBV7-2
CASSLNWMDTSYPRYEQYF
TGTGCCAGCAGCTTAAATTGGATGGACACCTCATACCCACGCTACGAGCAGTACTTC
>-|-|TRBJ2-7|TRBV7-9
CASSPDRVPYEQYF
TGTGCCAGCAGCCCAGACAGAGTCCCCTACGAGCAGTACTTC
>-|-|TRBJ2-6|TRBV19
CASSQRGGANVLTF
TGTGCCAGTAGTCAGCGTGGCGGGGCCAACGTCCTGACTTTC
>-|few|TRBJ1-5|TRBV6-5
CASSSRGGDQPQHF
TGTGCCAGCAGTTCCAGGGGAGGGGATCAGCCCCAGCATTTT
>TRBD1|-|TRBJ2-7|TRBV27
CASSLGTVAYEQYF
TGTGCCAGCAGTTTAGGGACAGTTGCCTACGAGCAGTACTTC
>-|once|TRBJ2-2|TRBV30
CACSGQNTGELFF
TGTGCCTGCTCGGGACAGAACACCGGGGAGCTGTTTTTT
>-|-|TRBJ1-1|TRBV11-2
CASSQLIPEAFF
TGTGCCAGCAGTCAGTTGATACCTGAAGCTTTCTTT
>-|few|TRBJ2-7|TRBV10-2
CASSFHSYEQYF
TGCGCCAGCAGTTTTCACAGTTACGAGCAGTACTTC
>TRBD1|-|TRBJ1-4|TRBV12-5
CASGLVASGGRGEKLFF
TGTGCTAGTGGTTTGGTAGCCTCAGGGGGCAGGGGGGAAAAACTGTTTTTT
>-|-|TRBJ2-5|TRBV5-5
CASSRLPPDFGETQYF
TGTGCCAGCAGCCGACTCCCCCCGGACTTCGGAGAGACCCAGTACTTC
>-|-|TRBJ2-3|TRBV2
CASNALGDTQYF
TGTGCCAGCAACGCCCTAGGAGATACGCAGTATTTT
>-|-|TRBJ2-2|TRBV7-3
CASSPADRGSTGELFF
TGTGCCAGCAGCCCCGCAGACCGGGGGAGTACCGGGGAGCTGTTTTTT
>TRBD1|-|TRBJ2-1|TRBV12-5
CASGFGQGRYNEQFF
TGTGCTAGTGGTTTCGGACAGGGGCGATACAATGAGCAGTTCTTC
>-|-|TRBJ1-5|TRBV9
CASSAQGFGQPQHF
TGTGCCAGCAGCGCTCAGGGGTTTGGACAGCCCCAGCATTTT
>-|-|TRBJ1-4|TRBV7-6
CASSLDVGFGEKLFF
TGTGCCAGCAGCTTAGACGTCGGTTTCGGTGAAAAACTGTTTTTT
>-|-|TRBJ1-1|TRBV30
CAWSRTDSWDAFF
TGTGCCTGGAGTCGGACGGACTCCTGGGATGCTTTCTTT
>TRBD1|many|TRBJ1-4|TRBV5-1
CASHGTGLAF
TGCGCCAGCCACGGGACAGGGCTTGCTTTT
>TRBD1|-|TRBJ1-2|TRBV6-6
CASSMGQRNYSYTF
TGTGCCAGCAGCATGGGACAGAGGAACTATAGCTACACCTTC
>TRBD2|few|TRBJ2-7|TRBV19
CASSMTSGTYEQYF
TGTGCCAGTAGCATGACTAGCGGGACTTACGAGCAGTACTTC
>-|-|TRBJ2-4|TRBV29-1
CSVVLGEAKNIQYF
TGCAGCGTTGTGTTAGGGGAAGCCAAAAACATTCAGTACTTC
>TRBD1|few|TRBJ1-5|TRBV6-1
CASSEAEGALSNQPQHF
TGTGCCAGCAGTGAAGCGGAGGGGGCTCTTAGCAATCAGCCCCAGCATTTT
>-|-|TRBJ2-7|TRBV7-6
CASSFSRGYEQYF
TGTGCCAGCAGCTTTTCCAGGGGATACGAGCAGTACTTC
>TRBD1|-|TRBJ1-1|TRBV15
CATSRDRGWTEAFF
TGTGCCACCAGCAGGGACAGGGGGTGGACTGAAGCTTTCTTT
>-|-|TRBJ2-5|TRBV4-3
CASSQLRGASETQYF
TGCGCCAGCAGCCAACTTCGGGGGGCCTCCGAGACCCAGTACTTC
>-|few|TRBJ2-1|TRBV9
CASSVDWQDEQFF
TGTGCCAGCAGCGTAGATTGGCAGGATGAGCAGTTCTTC
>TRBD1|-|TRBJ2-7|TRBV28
CASSAPGQLYEQYF
TGTGCCAGCAGTGCCCCGGGACAGTTGTACGAGCAGTACTTC
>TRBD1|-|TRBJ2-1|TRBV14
CASSLRDRGHNEQFF
TGTGCCAGCAGCCTCCGGGACAGGGGGCACAATGAGCAGTTCTTC
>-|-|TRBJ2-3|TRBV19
CASSAHPDTQYF
TGTGCCAGTAGCGCACACCCGGATACGCAGTATTTT
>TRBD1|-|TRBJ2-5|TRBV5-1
CASSGGTGRETQYF
TGCGCCAGCAGCGGGGGGACAGGGCGGGAGACCCAGTACTTC
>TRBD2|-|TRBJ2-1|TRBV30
CAWSRGRSGDEQFF
TGTGCCTGGAGTCGCGGGAGGTCTGGGGATGAGCAGTTCTTC
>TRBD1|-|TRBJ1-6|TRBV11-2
CASSFTRPGQHNSPLHF
TGTGCCAGCAGCTTTACTCGACCGGGACAGCATAATTCACCCCTCCACTTT
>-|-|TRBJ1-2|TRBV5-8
CASSLRPGPYGYTF
TGTGCCAGCAGCTTGAGGCCAGGGCCCTATGGCTACACCTTC
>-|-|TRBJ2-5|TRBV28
CASSTLSAYQETQYF
TGTGCCAGCAGTACTCTCAGCGCGTACCAAGAGACCCAGTACTTC
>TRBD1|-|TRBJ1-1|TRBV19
CASSNHLRQGATVTEAFF
TGTGCCAGTAGTAACCACCTGAGACAGGGGGCGACGGTAACTGAAGCTTTCTTT
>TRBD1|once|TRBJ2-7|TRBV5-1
CASSPDRAHEQYF
TGCGCCAGCAGCCCGGACAGGGCCCACGAGCAGTACTTC
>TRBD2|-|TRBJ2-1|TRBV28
CASSLAGAAYNEQFF
TGTGCCAGCAGTTTGGCGGGAGCCGCCTACAATGAGCAGTTCTTC
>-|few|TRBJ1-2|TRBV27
CASSLSIAGTYGYTF
TGTGCCAGCAGTTTATCGATTGCAGGAACCTATGGCTACACCTTC
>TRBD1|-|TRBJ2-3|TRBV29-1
CSAMGQTSTDTQYF
TGCAGCGCAATGGGACAGACTAGCACAGATACGCAGTATTTT
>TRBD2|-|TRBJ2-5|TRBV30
CSAGSSGQETQYF
TGCAGTGCGGGGTCTAGCGGACAAGAGACCCAGTACTTC
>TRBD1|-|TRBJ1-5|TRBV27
CASTARDRGQGQPQHF
TGTGCCAGCACCGCCCGGGACAGGGGGCAGGGTCAGCCCCAGCATTTT
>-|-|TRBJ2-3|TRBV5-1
CASSFPGSGDTQYF
TGCGCCAGCAGCTTCCCAGGGTCGGGAGATACGCAGTATTTT
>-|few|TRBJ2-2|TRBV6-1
CASSVNERGELFF
TGTGCCAGCAGTGTTAATGAGCGAGGGGAGCTGTTTTTT
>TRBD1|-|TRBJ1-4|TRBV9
CASSRDRGNEKLFF
TGTGCCAGCAGCCGGGACAGGGGTAATGAAAAACTGTTTTTT
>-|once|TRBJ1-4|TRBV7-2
CASRFEGGEKLFF
TGTGCCAGCAGGTTCGAGGGAGGGGAAAAACTGTTTTTT
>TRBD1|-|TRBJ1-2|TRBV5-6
CASSLRDRGTNYGYTF
TGTGCCAGCAGCTTAAGGGACAGGGGAACTAACTATGGCTACACCTTC
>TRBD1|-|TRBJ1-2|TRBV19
CASLGTDLNYGYTF
TGTGCCAGCCTAGGGACAGATCTTAACTATGGCTACACCTTC
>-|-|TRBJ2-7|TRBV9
CASSKRGGAEPYEQYF
TGTGCCAGCAGCAAACGGGGCGGGGCAGAGCCCTACGAGCAGTACTTC
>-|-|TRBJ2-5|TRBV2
CASRGERRAQETQYF
TGTGCCAGCAGGGGGGAGAGGAGGGCCCAAGAGACCCAGTACTTC
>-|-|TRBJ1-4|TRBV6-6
CASSYSPPDSLEKLFF
TGTGCCAGCAGTTACTCTCCCCCGGACAGCCTTGAAAAACTGTTTTTT
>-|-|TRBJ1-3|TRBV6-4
CASSRALPGGNTIYF
TGTGCCAGCAGTCGGGCTCTCCCGGGGGGAAACACCATATATTTT
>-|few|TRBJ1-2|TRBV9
CASTMGLYDYGYTF
TGTGCCAGCACCATGGGACTTTACGACTATGGCTACACCTTC
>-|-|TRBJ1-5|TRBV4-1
CASSQPNRESNQPQHF
TGCGCCAGCAGCCAACCGAACAGGGAGAGCAATCAGCCCCAGCATTTT
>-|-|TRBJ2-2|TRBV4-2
CASSQDLVVAANTGELFF
TGTGCCAGCAGCCAAGATCTGGTAGTGGCGGCGAACACCGGGGAGCTGTTTTTT